This is a list of T cell receptor beta chains from one sample in a study of CD8 T cells in Susac syndrome. TCRdb recomputed calls from the immunoSEQ multiplex PCR reads with MiXCR, one row per CDR3 protein. Of 130,000 or so distinct CDR3 sequences in the sample, around 80% were seen once. Sequences were obtained from CD8+ T cells from PBMCs. The receptors here all came from a human donor with multiple sclerosis. CDR3s include the opening cysteine and the closing phenylalanine or tryptophan. A D gene is named only where the DNA matches it firmly. Clone size, where shown, is once, few, many, or a class for clones that have expanded.

J gene | D gene | CDR3 length | V gene | clone size | CDR3 protein | CDR3 DNA
TRBJ2-1 | TRBD2 | 18 | TRBV19 | once | CASSTHTKRDGYYNEQFF | TGTGCCAGTAGTACCCACACAAAGCGGGACGGGTACTACAATGAGCAGTTCTTC
TRBJ2-1 | NA | 16 | TRBV9 | NA | CASTEGAGAPYNEQFF | TGTGCCAGCACCGAAGGGGCGGGGGCCCCCTACAATGAGCAGTTCTTC
TRBJ2-6 | NA | 15 | TRBV15 | NA | CATAAWGEGANVLTF | TGTGCCACCGCTGCGTGGGGGGAGGGGGCCAACGTCCTGACTTTC
TRBJ2-3 | TRBD2 | 16 | TRBV4-1 | NA | CASSLRLAGSEDTQYF | TGCGCCAGCAGCCTGAGACTAGCGGGGTCCGAGGATACGCAGTATTTT
TRBJ1-1 | NA | 11 | TRBV28 | NA | CASSPDREAFF | TGTGCCAGCAGTCCGGACAGAGAAGCTTTCTTT
TRBJ2-1 | NA | 13 | TRBV6-5 | NA | CASSYGTGTEQFF | TGTGCCAGCAGTTACGGGACTGGCACCGAGCAGTTCTTC
TRBJ2-1 | NA | 15 | TRBV13 | NA | CASSFSSWSSNEQFF | TGTGCCAGCAGCTTCTCTAGTTGGTCGAGCAATGAGCAGTTCTTC
TRBJ2-1 | TRBD2 | 16 | TRBV7-9 | NA | CASSVDIAGLNNEQFF | TGTGCCAGCAGCGTAGACATAGCGGGTTTAAACAATGAGCAGTTCTTC
TRBJ2-2 | NA | 12 | TRBV20-1 | once | CSARGLGGELFF | TGCAGTGCTAGGGGCCTAGGGGGGGAGCTGTTTTTT
TRBJ1-4 | NA | 13 | TRBV19 | NA | CASSMYSNEKLFF | TGTGCCAGTAGTATGTACAGTAATGAAAAACTGTTTTTT
TRBJ2-2 | NA | 15 | TRBV6-2/TRBV6-3 | NA | CASSYSGVWPGELFF | TGTGCCAGCAGTTACTCGGGAGTCTGGCCCGGGGAGCTGTTTTTT
TRBJ2-1 | NA | 16 | TRBV20-1 | NA | CSARSSREPVEDEQFF | TGCAGTGCTAGAAGTTCGAGAGAACCCGTGGAGGATGAGCAGTTCTTC
TRBJ1-2 | NA | 15 | TRBV5-4 | NA | CASSLEPGALYGYTF | TGTGCCAGCAGCTTGGAACCAGGGGCCCTATATGGCTACACCTTC
TRBJ2-7 | NA | 14 | TRBV28 | NA | CASSWGVLPYEQYF | TGTGCCAGCAGTTGGGGCGTCCTACCCTACGAGCAGTACTTC
TRBJ2-6 | NA | 15 | TRBV4-1 | few | CASSLTFSGANVLTF | TGCGCCAGCAGCCTCACCTTTTCTGGGGCCAACGTCCTGACTTTC
TRBJ1-1 | NA | 14 | TRBV5-8 | NA | CASSLNGQITEAFF | TGTGCCAGCAGCTTGAACGGACAGATAACTGAAGCTTTCTTT
TRBJ2-1 | NA | 18 | TRBV24-1 | NA | CATSDFPLGVNPGNEQFF | TGTGCCACCAGTGATTTTCCCTTGGGAGTCAATCCTGGCAATGAGCAGTTCTTC
TRBJ1-3 | NA | 13 | TRBV14 | NA | CASSQEIGNTIYF | TGTGCCAGCAGCCAAGAAATCGGAAACACCATATATTTT
TRBJ2-3 | TRBD2 | 20 | TRBV11-2 | NA | CASSLIYGLAGGNTTDTQYF | TGTGCCAGCAGCTTAATTTACGGACTAGCCGGAGGGAATACCACAGATACGCAGTATTTT
TRBJ1-5 | NA | 16 | TRBV5-4 | NA | CASSYEGMNGNQPQHF | TGTGCCAGCAGCTACGAAGGGATGAATGGCAATCAGCCCCAGCATTTT
TRBJ2-4 | NA | 18 | TRBV5-6 | few | CASSLLRPLAGAKNIQYF | TGTGCCAGCAGCTTACTTCGCCCTTTGGCAGGGGCCAAAAACATTCAGTACTTC
TRBJ2-3 | TRBD2 | 14 | TRBV6-1 | NA | CAHHLGGDTDTQYF | TGTGCCCATCACCTGGGGGGGGACACAGATACGCAGTATTTT
TRBJ1-2 | TRBD1 | 15 | TRBV12-3/TRBV12-4 | NA | CASPDPDRDGYGYTF | TGTGCCAGCCCAGACCCGGACAGGGATGGCTATGGCTACACCTTC
TRBJ1-4 | NA | 14 | TRBV7-2 | NA | CASSWGLDGEKLFF | TGTGCCAGCAGCTGGGGACTGGACGGCGAAAAACTGTTTTTT
TRBJ2-1 | TRBD2 | 14 | TRBV2 | NA | CASSEAGGYNEQFF | TGTGCCAGCAGTGAAGCGGGAGGGTACAATGAGCAGTTCTTC
TRBJ1-5 | NA | 17 | TRBV12-3/TRBV12-4 | NA | CASSTTGFSGTGQPQHF | TGTGCCAGCAGTACCACGGGGTTTTCGGGGACCGGTCAGCCCCAGCATTTT
TRBJ2-1 | TRBD2 | 17 | TRBV20-1 | once | CSARDPYIAGTINEQFF | TGCAGTGCTAGAGATCCCTACATAGCGGGAACTATCAATGAGCAGTTCTTC
TRBJ2-7 | NA | 15 | TRBV19 | NA | CASSVPIGATYEQYF | TGTGCCAGTAGTGTTCCCATCGGGGCCACCTACGAGCAGTACTTC
TRBJ2-3 | TRBD2 | 15 | TRBV7-9 | NA | CASSPTSGRTDTQYF | TGTGCCAGCAGCCCCACTAGCGGGAGGACAGATACGCAGTATTTT
TRBJ2-1 | TRBD2 | 16 | TRBV9 | NA | CASSITSGNPYNEQFF | TGTGCCAGCAGCATCACTAGCGGGAACCCCTACAATGAGCAGTTCTTC
TRBJ2-1 | NA | 11 | TRBV24-1 | NA | CATSDLGQKFF | TGTGCCACCAGTGATTTAGGGCAGAAGTTCTTC
TRBJ2-2 | NA | 15 | TRBV7-9 | NA | CASSPWAGDTGELFF | TGTGCCAGCAGCCCGTGGGCCGGGGACACCGGGGAGCTGTTTTTT
TRBJ1-1 | NA | 13 | TRBV7-2 | NA | CASSPGPHTEAFF | TGTGCCAGCAGCCCAGGACCGCACACTGAAGCTTTCTTT
TRBJ1-2 | NA | 14 | TRBV29-1 | NA | CSVGGDEGGYGYTF | TGCAGCGTGGGGGGGGACGAGGGAGGCTATGGCTACACCTTC
TRBJ1-1 | TRBD1 | 16 | TRBV6-2/TRBV6-3 | NA | CASSYIEGQGYTEAFF | TGTGCCAGCAGTTACATAGAGGGACAGGGATACACTGAAGCTTTCTTT